These 13 T cell receptor beta chains share one sample of origin, sequenced in a study of blood T cell repertoires in COVID-19. Profiling relied on immunoSEQ multiplex PCR, and the TCRdb table lists in-frame clones only, not all of them. The sample includes more than 200,000 clones, about 91% of them seen just once. Sequencing was performed on peripheral blood. The receptors were sampled from a woman under 40 with COVID-19, enrolled during active disease.

The rearrangement uses TRBV15 and TRBJ2-3, with D maybe TRBD1 (6 bases). The CDR3 extends over 14 amino acids. Germline V gene lookup returns CDR1 LNHNV and CDR2 YYDKDF (reference sequence). V was cut by 8 bases and J by 2 bases, with 14 bases left in between. Written as DNA, the CDR3 is TGTGCCACCGCATACAGGGAACCCACAGATACGCAGTATTTT. Protein: CATAYREPTDTQYF.

The DNA for the CDR3 is TGCAGCGTACCTACAGGGGATAGCACCGGGGAGCTGTTTTTT. Translation gives CSVPTGDSTGELFF. This rearrangement joins TRBV29-1 to TRBJ2-2, with 7 positions matching TRBD1. V gave up 6 bases and J gave up 4 bases; unmatched junction bases: 8. Germline V gene data show CDR1 as SQVTM and CDR2 as ANQGSEA. The CDR3 totals 14 residues.

The V and J genes are TRBV19 and TRBJ1-4; D may be TRBD1 (6 bases). The CDR3 length is 14 residues. Trimming pared 5 bases from V and 7 bases from J, leaving 14 bases between. From germline, CDR1 is LNHDA and CDR2 SQIVND (reference sequence). In DNA form, the CDR3 reads TGTGCCAGTAGTTCGCAGGGGAGCGGTGAAAAACTGTTTTTT. This codes for CASSSQGSGEKLFF.

This chain joins TRBV28 and TRBJ2-7, with 7 bases matching TRBD1. V trimming: 4 bases; J trimming: 3 bases; junction bases outside the gene matches: 12. CDR3 length equals 16 residues. The germline V gene encodes CDR1 MDHEN and CDR2 SYDVKM. CDR3 loop: CASSSPQTGSYYEQYV. The CDR3 DNA is TGTGCCAGCAGTTCCCCCCAGACAGGGTCGTACTACGAGCAGTACGTC.

The genes are TRBV19 and TRBJ1-2; 7 bases map to TRBD1. CDR1 and CDR2 (germline): LNHDA, SQIVND (reference sequence). CDR3 length: 13 residues. The J segment lost 8 bases and the V segment lost 3 bases, leaving 6 bases of the junction unmatched. The CDR3 protein is CASSMGQGQGYTF. The CDR3 DNA is TGTGCCAGTAGTATGGGGCAGGGACAGGGCTACACCTTC.

This clone was observed a single time. The gene calls are TRBV7-2 and TRBJ1-1; D gene uncertain. Trimming took 3 bases from V and 6 from J, leaving 11 bases between them. This CDR3 has 13 residues. The V gene's germline CDR1 is SGHTA and CDR2 FQGNSA. Here the CDR3 reads CASSFPIGSEAFF. CDR3 sequence (DNA): TGTGCCAGCAGCTTTCCGATCGGTTCTGAAGCTTTCTTT.

Many counts were recorded for this clone. The chain recombines TRBV11-3 with TRBJ1-1; D call uncertain. The V gene's germline CDR1 is SGHNT and CDR2 YENEEA. The CDR3 extends over 15 amino acids. Trimming shortened V by 5 bases and J by 0 bases, and 13 bases separated the two germline ends. CDR3 sequence: CASSRSFQVNTEAFF. CDR3 nucleotides: TGTGCCAGCAGCCGTTCCTTTCAGGTGAACACTGAAGCTTTCTTT.

The chain carries TRBV4-3 and TRBJ1-3; 9 bases line up with TRBD1. V was clipped by 0 bases and J by 0 bases; unmatched bases: 6. Germline CDR1 and CDR2: LGHNA and YSLEER. The CDR3 has 18 residues. CDR3 coding DNA: TGCGCCAGCAGCCAAGATGGGGGGACAGGGAACTCTGGAAACACCATATATTTT. Translated, it gives CASSQDGGTGNSGNTIYF.

In the case of this clone: Other DNA sequences in this sample translate to the same CDR3. This rearrangement joins TRBV3-1 (or the pseudogene TRBV3-2) to TRBJ1-2, with D maybe TRBD1 (5 bases). This CDR3 has 14 residues. Trimming took off 0 bases at V and 5 bases at J, with 10 bases between the two ends. Per germline, CDR1 LGHDT and CDR2 YNNKEL (reference sequence). The CDR3 DNA is TGTGCCAGCAGCCAAGATTCGGGGGGGTATGGCTACACCTTC. Its protein is CASSQDSGGYGYTF.

The chain uses TRBV5-1 and TRBJ1-3, with D possibly TRBD1 on 6 matching bases. The germline V gene encodes CDR1 SGHRS and CDR2 YFSETQ. V was clipped by 3 bases and J by 2 bases, with 12 bases between them. The CDR3 extends over 15 amino acids. This CDR3 reads CASSSSGATGNTIYF. The CDR3 nucleotides are TGCGCCAGCAGCTCCTCAGGGGCGACTGGAAACACCATATATTTT.

The genes are TRBV27 and TRBJ2-6; D unclear. Trimming removed 3 bases from V and 0 bases from J, with 15 bases in between. The CDR3 runs to 18 residues. The germline CDR1 and CDR2 sequences are MNHEY and SMNVEV (reference sequence). The CDR3 sequence: CASSFSGSFPSGANVLTF. In nucleotides, the CDR3 is TGTGCCAGCAGTTTTTCAGGATCTTTTCCCTCTGGGGCCAACGTCCTGACTTTC.

This chain connects TRBV7-9 to TRBJ2-3, with D perhaps matching TRBD1 (6 bases). The length of the CDR3 is 15 residues. The V end lost 7 bases, the J end lost 0 bases, and 14 bases lay between the germline ends. The V gene's germline CDR1 is SEHNR and CDR2 FQNEAQ (reference sequence). CDR3 loop: CASIDRTASTDTQYF. The CDR3 nucleotides are TGTGCCAGCATCGACCGGACAGCAAGCACAGATACGCAGTATTTT.

The V and J genes are TRBV7-2 and TRBJ2-1; 10 bases line up with TRBD2. Trimming took 7 bases from V and 6 from J; bases not matched to a gene: 15. Germline V gives CDR1 SGHTA, CDR2 FQGNSA. The CDR3 runs 17 residues. The CDR3 sequence: CASTQTPLAGAFNEQFF. The DNA for the CDR3 is TGTGCCAGCACCCAGACCCCTCTAGCGGGAGCCTTCAATGAGCAGTTCTTC.